These 2 T cell receptor beta chains were all obtained from the same sample, sequenced in a study of T cell responses to AZD1222 COVID-19 vaccine. This table comes from immunoSEQ multiplex PCR, and its TCRdb copy is limited to in-frame clones, with some not included. The sample contains about 110,000 clones, under 90% of which appear only once. The starting material was peripheral blood, obtained on day 0 of AZD1222 vaccination. These receptors were taken from an adult in good health.

The chain is built from TRBV19 and TRBJ2-1; D is ambiguous. The CDR3 length is 11 residues. Germline V CDR1 and CDR2: LNHDA, SQIVND (reference sequence). Trimming left V 0 bases short and J 8 bases short, with 2 bases between. For the CDR3, the DNA is TGTGCCAGTAGTATAGAAGATGAGCAGTTCTTC. Protein: CASSIEDEQFF. The whole variable domain, filled in from reference TRBV19 and TRBJ2-1, reads DGGITQSPKYLFRKEGQNVTLSCEQNLNHDAMYWYRQDPGQGLRLIYYSQIVNDFQKGDIAEGYSVSREKKESFPLTVTSAQKNPTAFYLCASSIEDEQFFGPGTRLTVL.

The V gene is TRBV2, the J gene TRBJ1-3; no clear D. The CDR3 consists of 15 residues. V lost 0 bases and J lost 0, with 6 bases in between. CDR1 and CDR2 (germline): SNHLY, FYNNEI. Written as DNA, the CDR3 is TGTGCCAGCAGTGAAGCCCGGACCTCTGGAAACACCATATATTTT. Amino acids: CASSEARTSGNTIYF.